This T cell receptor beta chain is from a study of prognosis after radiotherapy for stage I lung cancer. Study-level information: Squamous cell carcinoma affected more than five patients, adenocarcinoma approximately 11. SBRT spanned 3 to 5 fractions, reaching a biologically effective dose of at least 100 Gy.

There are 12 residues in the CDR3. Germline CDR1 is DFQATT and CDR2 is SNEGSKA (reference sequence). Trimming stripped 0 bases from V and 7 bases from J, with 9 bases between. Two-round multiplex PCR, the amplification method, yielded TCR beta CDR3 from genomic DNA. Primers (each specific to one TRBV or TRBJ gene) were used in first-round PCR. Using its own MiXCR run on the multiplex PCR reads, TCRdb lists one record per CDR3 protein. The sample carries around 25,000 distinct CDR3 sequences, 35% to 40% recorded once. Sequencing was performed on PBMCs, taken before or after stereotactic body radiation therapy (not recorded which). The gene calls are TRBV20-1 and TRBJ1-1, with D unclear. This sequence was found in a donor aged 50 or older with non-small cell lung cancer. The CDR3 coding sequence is TGCAGTGCTAGAGATCGAGTGGATGAAGCTTTCTTT. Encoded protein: CSARDRVDEAFF.